This TCR beta chain was identified in a study of blood T cells in healthy people across ages. Study conclusions and caveats: The study found more naive CD4+ cells and higher diversity in long-lived than aged donors.

CDR3 size: 17 residues. Germline V gene lookup returns CDR1 SEHNR and CDR2 FQNEAQ (reference sequence). After removal of 5 bases from V and 8 bases from J, the junction contained 16 bases not matched to a gene. The authors isolated at least 7 million PBMCs per sample. Regarding this clonotype: Its antigen is as yet unknown.

Combining a sample-barcoded 5' primer with a J-beta primer mix, a second PCR ran for roughly 7 to 11 cycles. Through a template-switch adaptor with 12 random nucleotides, each cDNA molecule received a tag. TCRdb re-called the 5' RACE reads through MiXCR, storing one row per CDR3 protein. The table has about a million distinct CDR3 sequences, around 46% seen once; the top ten hold 13%. The clonotype originates from a man aged 25-40 years in good health. This chain uses TRBV7-9 with TRBJ2-1, with 9 positions matching TRBD1. What was sequenced was blood. The CDR3 coding sequence is TGTGCCAGCAGCCCCGCGGCAGGGACAGGGCCCTTCGATGAGCAGTTCTTC. Translated, it gives CASSPAAGTGPFDEQFF.